This entry lists 17 T cell receptor beta chains sequenced from one sample in a study of cytomegalovirus exposure and HLA in healthy donors. Researchers ran the PCR with 60 Vbeta and 13 Jbeta primers. The repertoire was sequenced with immunoSEQ multiplex PCR; TCRdb's copy has only in-frame clones and lacks some. Of about 200,000 clones listed, around 73% are singletons. The sample taken for sequencing was PBMCs. These receptors came from a woman aged 25 to 39 in good health and CMV-seronegative.

J is TRBJ2-1 and V is TRBV6-6, with 10 bases identical to TRBD2. Unmatched junction bases numbered 8, after V lost 6 bases and J lost 6 bases. The germline V gene encodes CDR1 MNHNY and CDR2 SVGAGI (reference sequence). The length of the CDR3 is 15 residues. The CDR3 loop reads CASSVTSGVFNEQFF. The CDR3 DNA follows: TGTGCCAGCAGCGTCACTAGCGGGGTTTTCAATGAGCAGTTCTTC.

The V call is TRBV11-1, the J call TRBJ2-3, with 8 bases identical to TRBD1. V was pared by 5 bases and J by 2 bases, with 6 bases of the junction left unmatched. CDR3 length equals 15 residues. Germline V gene sequence: CDR1 SGHAT, CDR2 FQDESV (reference sequence). CDR3 sequence: CASSGTGKDTDTQYF. DNA of the CDR3: TGTGCCAGCAGCGGGACAGGTAAAGACACAGATACGCAGTATTTT.

This CDR3 reads CASSGWDSLTDTQYF. The CDR3 bases are TGTGCCAGCAGCGGCTGGGACAGCCTCACAGATACGCAGTATTTT. The rearrangement links TRBV7-9 to TRBJ2-3, with 7 bases fitting TRBD1. This CDR3 is built from 15 residues. The ends lost 5 bases at V and 2 bases at J; junction bases unmatched: 7. CDR1 and CDR2 from the germline V gene are SEHNR and FQNEAQ (reference sequence).

This chain uses TRBV7-9 with TRBJ2-3, with 11 bases matching TRBD1. This CDR3 contains 16 residues. Germline V CDR1 and CDR2: SEHNR, FQNEAQ (reference sequence). V lost 5 bases to trimming and J lost 6 bases; unmatched junction nucleotides: 10. The CDR3 protein is CASSPVDRGRRDTQYF. In DNA, the CDR3 is TGTGCCAGCAGCCCTGTGGACAGGGGGCGAAGGGATACGCAGTATTTT.

This clone has just a few counts. The junction and the germline gene differ at one end; a read error may be behind it. CDR3: CASSVDRGYGYPF. The CDR3 coding sequence is TGTGCCAGCAGTGTGGATAGGGGCTATGGCTACCCCTTC. The genes are TRBV28 and TRBJ1-2, with a weak D call TRBD1 (5 bases). CDR1 and CDR2 from the germline V gene are MDHEN and SYDVKM. CDR3 size: 13 residues.

This sequence joins TRBV7-2 and TRBJ2-7, with 7 positions matching TRBD2. With 0 bases clipped from V and 3 bases from J, the junction kept 8 bases outside the gene matches. The length of the CDR3 is 16 residues. Germline lookup yields CDR1 SGHTA and CDR2 FQGNSA. DNA of the CDR3: TGTGCCAGCAGCTTAGCGAGCGGGATCCTTTTCTACGAGCAGTACTTC. This encodes CASSLASGILFYEQYF.

This clone has only one observation. This chain uses TRBV4-1 with TRBJ2-1; D is perhaps TRBD1 (6 bases). CDR3 length equals 17 residues. From germline, CDR1 is MGHRA and CDR2 YSYEKL. V lost 0 bases to trimming and J lost 3 bases, with 15 bases between them. The CDR3 protein is CASSQDALDRYYNEQFF. The CDR3 region has the DNA TGCGCCAGCAGCCAAGATGCCCTGGACAGATACTACAATGAGCAGTTCTTC.

V usage is TRBV6-1 and J usage is TRBJ2-5; possible D gene TRBD1, 6 bases. Deletions cut 1 base from V and 2 bases from J, with 11 bases between. Germline-derived CDR1 and CDR2 are MNHNS and SASEGT. CDR3 length: 15 amino acids. In DNA form, the CDR3 reads TGTGCCAGCAGTGAAGTGGCAGGGACACAAGAGACCCAGTACTTC. It encodes CASSEVAGTQETQYF.

This chain uses TRBV9 with TRBJ1-1; TRBD1 is a possible D gene (5 bases). V was cut by 4 bases and J by 1 base, with 14 bases left in between. The germline V gene has CDR1 SGDLS and CDR2 YYNGEE. This CDR3 has 15 residues. The CDR3 loop is CASSPGPFGNTEAFF. CDR3 nucleotide sequence: TGTGCCAGCAGCCCAGGGCCTTTCGGGAACACTGAAGCTTTCTTT.

Regarding this clone: The sample contains more than one DNA sequence encoding this CDR3. The rearrangement links TRBV2 to TRBJ1-3; D is possibly TRBD1 (5 bases). The CDR3 loop spans 15 amino acids. The V end lost 5 bases, the J end lost 1 base, and 12 bases lay between the germline ends. CDR1 is SNHLY and CDR2 is FYNNEI in the germline V gene. The DNA of the CDR3 is TGTGCCAGCAGTCGGGACTCCCATTCTGGAAACACCATATATTTT. Translated: CASSRDSHSGNTIYF. Drawing the rest from reference TRBV2 and TRBJ1-3, the complete variable domain is EPEVTQTPSHQVTQMGQEVILRCVPISNHLYFYWYRQILGQKVEFLVSFYNNEISEKSEIFDDQFSVERPDGSNFTLKIRSTKLEDSAMYFCASSRDSHSGNTIYFGEGSWLTVV.

The gene calls are TRBV29-1 and TRBJ1-2; 7 nucleotides align to TRBD1. The length of the CDR3 is 11 residues. Trimming cost V 6 bases and J 5 bases; bases outside gene matches: 3. CDR1 is SQVTM, CDR2 ANQGSEA, per germline. CDR3 sequence reads: CSVDRAYGYTF. As DNA, the CDR3 is TGCAGCGTCGACAGGGCTTATGGCTACACCTTC.

This chain links TRBV5-6 with TRBJ2-7, with 9 nucleotides matching TRBD2. The CDR3 length is 15 residues. CDR1 is SGHDT, CDR2 YYEEEE, per germline. With 0 bases clipped from V and 4 bases from J, the junction kept 5 bases outside the gene matches. The CDR3 region is CASSLAVTSGYEQYF. The CDR3 nucleotides read TGTGCCAGCAGCTTGGCCGTGACTAGCGGTTACGAGCAGTACTTC.

The genes are TRBV4-2 and TRBJ2-3, with TRBD2 matching 12 bases. CDR1 and CDR2 from the germline V gene are LGHNA and YNFKEQ. The CDR3 extends over 21 amino acids. The ends lost 4 bases at V and 5 bases at J; junction bases unmatched: 22. This chain's CDR3 is CASSPLTPYPSGRAVEDTQYF. The CDR3 region has the DNA TGTGCCAGCAGCCCGTTGACCCCTTACCCTAGCGGGAGGGCCGTGGAAGATACGCAGTATTTT.

The gene calls are TRBV5-4 and TRBJ1-1; 8 nucleotides match TRBD1. The germline CDR1 and CDR2 sequences are SGHNT and YYREEE (reference sequence). V was pared by 4 bases and J by 4 bases, with 6 bases of the junction left unmatched. This CDR3 has 14 amino acids. In DNA, the CDR3 is TGTGCCAGCAGCATTACAGGGGGGGGCACTGAAGCTTTCTTT. This translates into CASSITGGGTEAFF.

The chain links TRBV28 to TRBJ1-2; D ambiguous. Germline loops: CDR1 MDHEN, CDR2 SYDVKM. The CDR3 length is 12 residues. Between the trimmed V and J ends, which lost 7 bases and 8 bases, there was a span of 14 bases. CDR3 nucleotides: TGTGCCAGCAATGTGGGCCCGGGGGGCTACACCTTC. Its translation is CASNVGPGGYTF.

The chain is built from TRBV7-2 and TRBJ2-5; D not resolved. The closer fit of TRBJ2-7 to the DNA end suggests the J call may be wrong. The CDR3 runs to 12 residues. From germline, CDR1 is SGHTA and CDR2 FQGNSA. The CDR3 nucleotides read TGTGCCAGCAGCTTACCCCGGTACGAGCAGTACTTC. Amino acids: CASSLPRYEQYF.

V is TRBV5-1 and J is TRBJ2-7; D is possibly TRBD1 (7 bases). The germline CDR1 and CDR2 sequences are SGHRS and YFSETQ. The V end was cut by 1 base, the J end by 3 bases, with 14 bases between. This CDR3 has 15 residues. The CDR3 sequence: CASSLSAGQNYEQYF. CDR3 sequence (DNA): TGCGCCAGCAGCTTGTCGGCGGGACAGAACTACGAGCAGTACTTC.